The 20 T cell receptor beta chains presented below share a single source sample, sequenced in a study of T cells in women clearing cervical HPV infection. The table came from immunoSEQ multiplex PCR; TCRdb's copy has only in-frame clones and leaves some out. The sample shows tens of thousands of clones, and 5% to 5.5% sits with its ten largest clones. The sequenced material came from blood buffy coat. Receptor source: a woman between 18 and 69 years old with a cervical HPV16 infection that either progressed to CIN3+ or cleared (not recorded which).

As regards this clone: The sequenced fragment ends 3 residues before the CDR3 boundary, so the rest is inferred from the germline J gene. The chain employs TRBV19 and TRBJ1-6, with D possibly being TRBD1 (5 bases). V was shortened by 1 base and J by 10 bases, with 14 bases between the two germline ends. The CDR3 is 15 amino acids. Germline V gene data show CDR1 as LNHDA and CDR2 as SQIVND (reference sequence). CDR3 DNA (partial): TGTGCCAGTAGTATAGCAGCGGGGGTAGGATCACCC. It translates to CASSIAAGVGSP. The whole CDR3 sequence is CASSIAAGVGSPLHF.

Of note for this clone: The read terminates 3 residues ahead of where the CDR3 ends, so the germline J gene completes it. V and J are TRBV20-1 and TRBJ2-3; 8 bases fit TRBD1. Germline values: CDR1 DFQATT, CDR2 SNEGSKA (reference sequence). This CDR3 region has 14 residues. J was trimmed by 2 bases and V by 4 bases; bases with no gene match: 5. CDR3 amino acids: CSATGTGHTDTQYF. The covered CDR3 bases are TGCAGTGCTACAGGGACAGGACACACAGATACG.

As concerns this clone: The sequence runs out 3 residues before the end of the CDR3; the remainder is reconstructed from the germline J gene. V and J are TRBV12-3 or TRBV12-4 and TRBJ2-7, with TRBD2 as a possible D gene (6 bases). With 6 bases removed from V and 5 bases from J, the gap between germline ends came to 20 bases. There are 15 residues in the CDR3. The CDR3 bases that were read are TGTGCCAGCAGCCCATCTTGGGGGTCTAGCGACGAG. Its protein product is CASSPSWGSSDE. The complete CDR3 protein is CASSPSWGSSDEQYF.

Notes on this clone: Coverage ceases 3 residues before the CDR3 finishes, and the germline J gene fills in the end. V usage is TRBV4-2 and J usage is TRBJ2-6; 11 bases are shared with TRBD2. This CDR3 comprises 17 residues. V lost 4 bases, J lost 1 base, and 3 bases stayed unmatched. The germline CDR1 and CDR2 sequences are LGHNA and YNFKEQ. The CDR3 region is CASSRGLAESGANVLTF. The sequenced CDR3 bases are TGTGCCAGCAGCCGGGGACTAGCGGAATCTGGGGCCAACGTC.

A note on this clone: The sequence runs out 3 residues before the end of the CDR3; the remainder is reconstructed from the germline J gene. The chain couples TRBV9 to TRBJ2-1; 8 bases align to TRBD1. After removal of 0 bases from V and 5 bases from J, the junction contained 4 bases not matched to a gene. This CDR3 comprises 15 residues. CDR1 and CDR2 from the germline V gene are SGDLS and YYNGEE. The part of the CDR3 DNA that was read is TGTGCCAGCAGCGTAGTTACAGGGGGGAACAATGAG. Translation: CASSVVTGGNNE. The complete CDR3 reads CASSVVTGGNNEQFF.

Of note for this clone: The read terminates 3 residues ahead of where the CDR3 ends, so the germline J gene completes it. The chain employs TRBV20-1 and TRBJ2-3; 9 bases agree with TRBD1. Trimming removed 5 bases from V and 2 bases from J; junction bases left unmatched: 8. Germline CDR1 DFQATT, CDR2 SNEGSKA (reference sequence). The CDR3 sequence is 15 residues long. The covered CDR3 bases are TGCAGTGCTCGACTAGACAGGGGGATCACAGATACG. Translating it yields CSARLDRGITDT. The CDR3, in full, reads CSARLDRGITDTQYF.

On this clone itself: The read gets to within 3 residues of the CDR3 end, and the germline J gene fills in the rest. This sequence joins TRBV11-1 and TRBJ2-5, with D tentatively TRBD1 (5 bases). Germline-derived CDR1 and CDR2 are SGHAT and FQDESV (reference sequence). V lost 1 base, J lost 4 bases, and 10 bases lay in between. The CDR3 runs to 14 residues. Here the CDR3 reads CASSLVDSRETQYF. CDR3 bases read: TGTGCCAGCAGCTTAGTAGACAGTAGAGAGACC. Combining the CDR3 with reference TRBV11-1 and TRBJ2-5 gives the whole variable domain EAEVAQSPRYKITEKSQAVAFWCDPISGHATLYWYRQILGQGPELLVQFQDESVVDDSQLPKDRFSAERLKGVDSTLKIQPAELGDSAMYLCASSLVDSRETQYFGPGTRLLVL.

With respect to this clone: The sequence runs out 3 residues before the end of the CDR3; the remainder is reconstructed from the germline J gene. V is TRBV20-1 and J is TRBJ2-1, with D perhaps matching TRBD1 (6 bases). The CDR3 runs 17 residues. In germline, CDR1 is DFQATT, CDR2 SNEGSKA (reference sequence). The ends were cut back, 0 bases at V and 9 bases at J, with 24 bases in the middle. The sequenced part of the CDR3 DNA is TGCAGTGCTAGAGATCTGCTCGGGACAACGGCCTTCGGTGAG. Amino acids: CSARDLLGTTAFGE. In full, the CDR3 is CSARDLLGTTAFGEQFF.

Regarding this clone: The CDR3 goes on 3 residues after the read ends, and that part is filled in from the germline J gene. The chain recombines TRBV7-2 with TRBJ2-3, with 7 bases aligning to TRBD2. CDR1 and CDR2 from the germline V gene are SGHTA and FQGNSA. The CDR3 is made up of 15 amino acids. The CDR3 DNA, read in part, is TGTGCCAGCAGCTCCGCCCGGGGGGTAGTAAAGACG. Residues: CASSSARGVVKT. Given in full, the CDR3 is CASSSARGVVKTQYF.

Details on this clone: The read ends 3 residues shy of where the CDR3 ends; the end is completed using the germline J gene. This chain joins TRBV14 and TRBJ2-1; 7 bases are shared with TRBD2. Trimming removed 5 bases from V and 6 bases from J; junction bases left unmatched: 16. The germline CDR1 and CDR2 sequences are SGHDN and FVKESK. This CDR3 contains 17 residues. The part of the CDR3 DNA that was read is TGTGCCAGCAGCACGCGAGGGAGGGGTGGTTCGCGCAATGAG. Translation gives CASSTRGRGGSRNE. The CDR3 reads in full as CASSTRGRGGSRNEQFF.

Details on this clone: The CDR3 end lies 3 residues beyond the end of the read and is filled in from the germline J gene. The chain couples TRBV5-1 to TRBJ2-2; 7 bases match TRBD1. Germline CDR1 is SGHRS and CDR2 is YFSETQ. The CDR3 is made up of 16 amino acids. The sequenced CDR3 bases are TGCGCCAGCAGCTTGGCCCCACAGGGGAGTAATGAAAAG. This sequence encodes CASSLAPQGSNEK. The whole CDR3 protein is CASSLAPQGSNEKLFF.

In regard to this clone: Read data end 3 residues before the CDR3 end; the end is taken from the germline J gene. The sample carries other DNA sequences with the same CDR3. The J gene is TRBJ1-2, the V gene TRBV2; 8 bases match TRBD1. Losses at the gene ends were 7 bases for V and 4 bases for J; bases not matched to a gene: 8. This CDR3 contains 14 residues. The germline gives CDR1 SNHLY, CDR2 FYNNEI. The sequenced part of the CDR3 DNA is TGTGCCAGCAAATCGGCAGGGGGCGGCTATGGC. Amino acids: CASKSAGGGYG. The whole CDR3 reads CASKSAGGGYGYTF.

A remark on this clone: The read gets to within 3 residues of the CDR3 end, and the germline J gene fills in the rest. V usage is TRBV30 and J usage is TRBJ1-2; 10 nucleotides match TRBD1. This CDR3 region has 13 residues. Per germline, CDR1 GTSNPN and CDR2 SVGIG (reference sequence). The CDR3 bases that were read are TGTGCCTGGAGTGTAGGGACAGGGGTCGAC. This sequence encodes CAWSVGTGVD. The entire CDR3 is CAWSVGTGVDYTF.

About this clone itself: Germline and junction disagree at one end, which may indicate a read error. The CDR3 goes on 3 residues after the read ends, and that part is filled in from the germline J gene. The rearrangement joins TRBV4-2 to TRBJ2-2, with 9 bases fitting TRBD1. Germline V lookup: CDR1 LGHNA, CDR2 YNFKEQ. The CDR3 extends over 14 amino acids. The sequenced CDR3 bases are TGCGCCAGCAGCCAGGGACAGGGAACCGGGGAG. This codes for CASSQGQGTGE. Given in full, the CDR3 is CASSQGQGTGELFF.

The CDR3 region is CASSGTFDGYTF. CDR3 DNA (partial): TGTGCCAGCAGCGGGACTTTCGATGGC. The chain carries TRBV6-2 or TRBV6-3 and TRBJ1-2; tentative D call: TRBD1 (5 bases). The sequence runs out 3 residues before the end of the CDR3; the remainder is reconstructed from the germline J gene. Between the trimmed V and J ends, which lost 6 bases and 6 bases, there was a span of 11 bases. The CDR3 extends over 12 amino acids. Germline values: CDR1 MNHEY, CDR2 SVGEGT.

A remark on this clone: From the germline J gene comes the end of the CDR3, since the read stops 3 residues before it. The chain links TRBV4-1 to TRBJ2-2; D possibly corresponds to TRBD2 (6 bases). Germline loops: CDR1 MGHRA, CDR2 YSYEKL. Trimming pared 5 bases from V and 6 bases from J, leaving 10 bases between. The CDR3 spans 13 residues. CDR3 bases read: TGCGCCAGCAGCTGGAGGGGCGCCGGGGAG. Its protein product is CASSWRGAGE. The entire CDR3 reads CASSWRGAGELFF.

In regard to this clone: The observed sequence ends 3 residues before the CDR3 terminus, with the missing tail filled in from the germline J gene. The rearrangement uses TRBV20-1 and TRBJ1-3; tentative D call: TRBD1 (5 bases). The germline V gene encodes CDR1 DFQATT and CDR2 SNEGSKA (reference sequence). The germline V and J ends were trimmed by 3 bases and 3 bases, with 12 bases remaining between them. The CDR3 runs 14 residues. CDR3: CSARDILDGNTIYF. CDR3 bases read: TGCAGTGCTAGGGACATATTGGATGGAAACACC.

Of note for this clone: The read ends 3 residues shy of where the CDR3 ends; the end is completed using the germline J gene. The V gene is TRBV6-1, the J gene TRBJ2-1, with D perhaps matching TRBD1 (6 bases). Trimming took off 4 bases at V and 3 bases at J, with 16 bases between the two ends. The germline CDR1 and CDR2 sequences are MNHNS and SASEGT. This CDR3 contains 16 residues. CDR3 region: CASSGLGAGSYNEQFF. The covered CDR3 bases are TGTGCCAGCAGTGGGCTGGGGGCAGGGAGCTACAATGAG.

As regards this clone: The read stops 3 residues short of the end of the CDR3; the missing end is completed from the germline J gene. This chain links TRBV7-9 with TRBJ2-3; D call uncertain. Germline V gene data show CDR1 as SEHNR and CDR2 as FQNEAQ (reference sequence). V was pared by 5 bases and J by 3 bases, with 15 bases between. The CDR3 has 15 residues. The CDR3 sequence: CASSARLEPTDTQYF. The DNA read from the CDR3 is TGTGCCAGCAGCGCCCGACTGGAGCCGACAGATACG.

Concerning this clone itself: The read halts 3 residues ahead of the CDR3 end, with the missing end drawn from the germline J gene. The J gene is TRBJ1-1, the V gene TRBV5-4; TRBD1 matches at 7 bases. The CDR3 sequence is 14 residues long. Looked up from germline, CDR1 is SGHNT and CDR2 is YYREEE (reference sequence). V dropped 7 bases and J dropped 4; count of bases not matched to a gene: 10. The CDR3 DNA, read in part, is TGTGCCAGCGGGAAGGGGGCGGAGAGCACTGAA. Translation: CASGKGAESTE. The full CDR3 reads CASGKGAESTEAFF. Supplemented by reference TRBV5-4 and TRBJ1-1, the full variable domain reads ETGVTQSPTHLIKTRGQQVTLRCSSQSGHNTVSWYQQALGQGPQFIFQYYREEENGRGNFPPRFSGLQFPNYSSELNVNALELDDSALYLCASGKGAESTEAFFGQGTRLTVV.